The 5 T cell receptor beta chains below come from one sample, sequenced in a study of T cells in Graves' hyperthyroidism and ophthalmopathy. The investigators amplified TCR beta CDR3 regions from RNA transcripts. The HTBI primer set served for first-round RT-PCR of the TCR CDR3. From the multiplex PCR reads, TCRdb called clonotypes with MiXCR, one entry per CDR3 protein. This sample has about 640,000 distinct CDR3 sequences, with just under 45% found just once. Sequencing was carried out using peripheral blood or thyroid tissue (not recorded which). Source of these receptors: an adult man with Graves' disease, either hyperthyroidism or ophthalmopathy (not recorded which).

This clonotype was counted a few times. V and J are TRBV9 and TRBJ1-1; D is perhaps TRBD1 (5 bases). The V end lost 2 bases, the J end lost 5 bases, and 13 bases lay between the germline ends. Germline assignment: CDR1 SGDLS and CDR2 YYNGEE. CDR3 length equals 14 residues. The CDR3 spells CASSVGGGGTEAFF. CDR3 DNA sequence: TGTGCCAGCAGCGTGGGGGGAGGTGGGACTGAAGCTTTCTTT.

With respect to this clonotype: A clone one base away is much larger, so this may be a read error. This chain uses TRBV29-1 with TRBJ2-7; D not certain. The CDR3 loop spans 11 amino acids. Germline V gives CDR1 SQVTM, CDR2 ANQGSEA. CDR3 region: CSALLGYGQYF. The CDR3 nucleotides read TGCAGCGCCCTACTGGGCTACGGGCAGTACTTC.

In its sample, this clonotype was seen once. This clone may be a read error of a much larger clone one base away. The chain uses TRBV10-3 and TRBJ2-7; perhaps D is TRBD1 or TRBD2 (5 bases each). CDR1 and CDR2 from the germline V gene are ENHRY and SYGVKD. The CDR3 is 11 amino acids. CDR3 amino acids: CATSRDHEQCF. In DNA form, the CDR3 reads TGTGCCACCTCCCGGGACCACGAGCAGTGCTTC.

The gene calls are TRBV5-1 and TRBJ2-5, with 8 bases that match TRBD1. Germline V gene lookup returns CDR1 SGHRS and CDR2 YFSETQ. Unmatched junction bases numbered 6, after V lost 0 bases and J lost 5 bases. The CDR3 extends over 15 amino acids. The CDR3: CASSLEGRGRETQYF. As DNA, the CDR3 is TGCGCCAGCAGCTTGGAAGGCAGGGGGCGCGAGACCCAGTACTTC.

This chain uses TRBV20-1 with TRBJ1-2, with 7 bases matching TRBD1. With V trimmed by 4 bases and J by 4 bases, 9 bases remained unmatched. The CDR3 runs to 14 residues. Germline assignment: CDR1 DFQATT and CDR2 SNEGSKA (reference sequence). The CDR3 region is CSATRQGEIYGYTF. DNA for the CDR3: TGCAGTGCTACAAGACAGGGAGAGATCTATGGCTACACCTTC.